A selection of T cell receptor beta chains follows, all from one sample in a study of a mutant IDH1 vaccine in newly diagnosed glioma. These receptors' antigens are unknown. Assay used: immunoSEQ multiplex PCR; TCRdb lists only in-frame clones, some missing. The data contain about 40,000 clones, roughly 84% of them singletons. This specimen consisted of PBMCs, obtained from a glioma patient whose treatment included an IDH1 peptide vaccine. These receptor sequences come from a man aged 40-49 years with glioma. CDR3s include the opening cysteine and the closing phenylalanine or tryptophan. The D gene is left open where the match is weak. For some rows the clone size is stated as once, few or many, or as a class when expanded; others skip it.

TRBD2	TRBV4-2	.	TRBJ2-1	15	CASSQGAGGYNEQFF	TGTGCCAGCAGCCAGGGAGCGGGAGGGTACAATGAGCAGTTCTTC
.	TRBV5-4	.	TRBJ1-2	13	CASTILGTYGYTF	TGTGCCAGCACAATCCTCGGGACCTATGGCTACACCTTC
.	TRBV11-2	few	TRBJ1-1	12	CASSWENTEAFF	TGTGCCAGCAGCTGGGAGAACACTGAAGCTTTCTTT
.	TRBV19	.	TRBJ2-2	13	CASSIDFTGELFF	TGTGCCAGTAGTATTGATTTTACCGGGGAGCTGTTTTTT
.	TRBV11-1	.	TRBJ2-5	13	CASSLTDQETQYF	TGTGCCAGCAGCTTAACAGACCAAGAGACCCAGTACTTC
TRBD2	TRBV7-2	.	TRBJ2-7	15	CASSTLAGGPYEQYF	TGTGCCAGCAGCACACTAGCGGGAGGCCCCTACGAGCAGTACTTC
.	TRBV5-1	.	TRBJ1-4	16	CASSLISGPANEKLFF	TGCGCCAGCAGCTTGATTAGCGGGCCCGCTAATGAAAAACTGTTTTTT
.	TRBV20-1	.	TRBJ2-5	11	CSARGAETQYF	TGCAGTGCTAGAGGGGCGGAGACCCAGTACTTC
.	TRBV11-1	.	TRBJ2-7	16	CASSLDRSPYYYEQYF	TGTGCCAGCAGCCTAGACCGTTCCCCCTACTACTACGAGCAGTACTTC
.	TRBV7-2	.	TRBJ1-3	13	CASSSRSGNTIYF	TGTGCCAGCAGCTCGCGCTCTGGAAACACCATATATTTT
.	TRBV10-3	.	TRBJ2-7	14	CAIRRQASSYEQYF	TGTGCCATCAGGAGACAGGCAAGCTCCTACGAGCAGTACTTC
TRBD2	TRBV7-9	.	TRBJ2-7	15	CASSLRLAGGYEQYF	TGTGCCAGCAGCCTCCGACTAGCGGGGGGCTACGAGCAGTACTTC
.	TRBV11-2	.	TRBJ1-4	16	CASSLGDRLGKEKLFF	TGTGCCAGCAGCTTGGGGGACCGTCTTGGAAAGGAAAAACTGTTTTTT
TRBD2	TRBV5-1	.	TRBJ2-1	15	CASIAGGSSYNEQFF	TGCGCCAGCATAGCGGGGGGGAGCTCCTACAATGAGCAGTTCTTC
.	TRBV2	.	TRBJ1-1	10	CASRNTEAFF	TGTGCGAGCCGGAACACTGAAGCTTTCTTT
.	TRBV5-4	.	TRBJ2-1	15	CASSLGGVGYNEQFF	TGTGCCAGCAGCTTGGGAGGGGTGGGCTACAATGAGCAGTTCTTC
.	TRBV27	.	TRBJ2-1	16	CASSFLIGRSYNEQFF	TGTGCCAGCAGTTTCCTTATCGGACGCTCCTACAATGAGCAGTTCTTC
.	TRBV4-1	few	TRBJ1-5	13	CASAQTHNQPQHF	TGCGCCAGCGCCCAGACACACAATCAGCCCCAGCATTTT
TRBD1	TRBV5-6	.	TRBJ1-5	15	CASTWGQAGNQPQHF	TGTGCCAGCACCTGGGGACAGGCCGGGAATCAGCCCCAGCATTTT
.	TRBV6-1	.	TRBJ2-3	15	CASSEVVTSVDTQYF	TGTGCCAGCAGTGAAGTAGTCACCTCGGTAGATACGCAGTATTTT
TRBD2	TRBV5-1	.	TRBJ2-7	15	CASSLGPRETYEQYF	TGCGCCAGCAGCTTGGGGCCGCGGGAGACCTACGAGCAGTACTTC
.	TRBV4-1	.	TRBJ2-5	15	CASSQGNLVLETQYF	TGCGCCAGCAGCCAAGGTAATCTGGTTCTGGAGACCCAGTACTTC
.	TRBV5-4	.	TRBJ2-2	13	CASGQSNTGELFF	TGTGCCAGCGGACAGTCGAACACCGGGGAGCTGTTTTTT
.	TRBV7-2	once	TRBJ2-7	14	CASSWVGGPREQYF	TGTGCCAGCAGCTGGGTCGGGGGGCCTCGAGAGCAGTACTTC
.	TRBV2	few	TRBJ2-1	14	CASGPGVGYSEQFF	TGTGCCAGTGGGCCCGGAGTAGGGTATAGTGAGCAGTTCTTC
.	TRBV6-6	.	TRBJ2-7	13	CASSYSEGYEQYF	TGTGCCAGCAGTTACTCTGAGGGGTACGAGCAGTACTTC
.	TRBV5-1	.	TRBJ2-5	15	CASSFFYGGQETQYF	TGCGCCAGCAGCTTTTTTTATGGCGGGCAAGAGACCCAGTACTTC
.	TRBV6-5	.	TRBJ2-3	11	CASRGTDTQYF	TGTGCCAGCCGGGGTACAGATACGCAGTATTTT
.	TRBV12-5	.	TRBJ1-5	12	CASGLRGQPQHF	TGTGCTAGTGGTTTGAGAGGTCAGCCCCAGCATTTT
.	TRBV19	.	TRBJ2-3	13	CASSPEGLDTQYF	TGTGCCAGTAGTCCGGAGGGTCTGGATACGCAGTATTTT
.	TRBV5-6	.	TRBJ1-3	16	CATGFGSADSGNTIYF	TGTGCCACCGGGTTCGGGTCGGCTGACTCTGGAAACACCATATATTTT
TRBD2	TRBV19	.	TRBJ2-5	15	CASSGTSVMTETQYF	TGTGCCAGTAGTGGGACTAGCGTAATGACAGAGACCCAGTACTTC
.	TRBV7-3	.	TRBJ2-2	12	CASSLGTGELFF	TGTGCCAGCAGCTTAGGGACCGGGGAGCTGTTTTTT
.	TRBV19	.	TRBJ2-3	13	CASSIRDTDTQYF	TGTGCCAGTAGTATCAGGGACACAGATACGCAGTATTTT
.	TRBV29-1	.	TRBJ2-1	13	CSVLTLAYNEQFF	TGCAGCGTTCTAACCTTGGCGTACAATGAGCAGTTCTTC
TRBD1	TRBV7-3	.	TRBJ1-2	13	CASSLRQGDGYTF	TGTGCCAGCAGCTTAAGACAGGGGGATGGCTACACCTTC
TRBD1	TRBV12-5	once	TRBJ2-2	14	CASGLQGATGELFF	TGTGCTAGTGGTTTACAGGGGGCGACCGGGGAGCTGTTTTTT
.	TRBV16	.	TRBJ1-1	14	CASSQSAGNTEAFF	TGTGCCAGCAGCCAATCCGCGGGGAACACTGAAGCTTTCTTT
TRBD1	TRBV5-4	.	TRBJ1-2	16	CASSPRDRGRSYGYTF	TGTGCCAGCAGCCCCCGGGACAGGGGGCGCAGCTATGGCTACACCTTC
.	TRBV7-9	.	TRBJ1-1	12	CASSGEGPEAFF	TGTGCCAGCAGCGGGGAGGGCCCTGAAGCTTTCTTT
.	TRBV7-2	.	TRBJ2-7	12	CATAGAGYEQYF	TGTGCCACCGCAGGGGCGGGTTACGAGCAGTACTTC
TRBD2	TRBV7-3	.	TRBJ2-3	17	CASSLAPSGRAGYTQYF	TGTGCCAGCAGCTTAGCTCCTAGCGGGAGGGCCGGTTATACGCAGTATTTT
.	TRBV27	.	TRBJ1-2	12	CASRRGGYGYTF	TGTGCCAGCAGGAGGGGGGGGTATGGCTACACCTTC
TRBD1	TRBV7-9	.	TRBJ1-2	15	CASSLGTGNPLGYTF	TGTGCCAGCAGCTTAGGGACAGGGAACCCTCTGGGCTACACCTTC
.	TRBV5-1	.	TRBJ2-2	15	CASSKGGTDTGELFF	TGCGCCAGCAGTAAAGGGGGTACGGACACCGGGGAGCTGTTTTTT
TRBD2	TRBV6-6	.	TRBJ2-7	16	CASSHRSGGLSSEQYF	TGTGCCAGCAGCCACCGCAGCGGGGGGCTTTCCAGCGAGCAGTACTTC
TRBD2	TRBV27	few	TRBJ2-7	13	CATREGTAYEQYF	TGTGCCACTAGGGAGGGGACTGCCTACGAGCAGTACTTC
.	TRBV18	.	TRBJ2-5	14	CASSPPSFQETQYF	TGTGCCAGCTCCCCCCCTAGCTTCCAAGAGACCCAGTACTTC
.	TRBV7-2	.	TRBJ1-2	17	CASSLDPRQPYQRGYTF	TGTGCCAGCAGCTTAGACCCCCGACAGCCCTATCAAAGGGGCTACACCTTC
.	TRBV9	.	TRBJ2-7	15	CASSVVGGGTYEQYF	TGTGCCAGCAGCGTAGTAGGAGGGGGGACTTACGAGCAGTACTTC
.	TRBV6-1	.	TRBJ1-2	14	CASRGERTDFGYTF	TGTGCCAGCAGGGGGGAGAGGACAGATTTTGGCTACACCTTC
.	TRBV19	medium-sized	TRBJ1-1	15	CASMVAVLGNTEAFF	TGTGCCAGTATGGTGGCAGTCCTGGGAAACACTGAAGCTTTCTTT
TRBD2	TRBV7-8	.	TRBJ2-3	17	CASSLARIAGGWDTQYF	TGTGCCAGCAGCTTAGCAAGGATAGCGGGAGGATGGGATACGCAGTATTTT